These T cell receptor beta chains were read from a single sample in a study of blood T cell repertoires in COVID-19. TCRdb's copy holds only in-frame clones and misses some; the assay was immunoSEQ multiplex PCR. The table has some 270,000 clones, about 82% seen once. The sample taken for sequencing was peripheral blood. The receptors originated from a woman at least 80 years old with COVID-19, enrolled during active disease. Each CDR3 is given with its conserved first and last residue. A D gene is named only where the DNA matches it firmly. Clone size, where shown, is once, few, many, or a class for clones that have expanded.

>TRBV19|TRBJ1-5|.|.
CASSDSPRGNQPQHF
TGTGCCAGTAGTGACAGTCCTCGAGGCAATCAGCCCCAGCATTTT
>TRBV24-1|TRBJ2-1|.|few
CATSDDDSRSYNEQFF
TGTGCCACCAGTGACGACGACAGCCGCTCCTACAATGAGCAGTTCTTC
>TRBV3-1/TRBV3-2|TRBJ2-5|.|.
CASSQAVERQETQYF
TGTGCCAGCAGCCAGGCAGTAGAGCGGCAAGAGACCCAGTACTTC
>TRBV7-9|TRBJ1-1|.|.
CASSSGMMNTEAFF
TGTGCCAGCAGCTCAGGAATGATGAACACTGAAGCTTTCTTT
>TRBV5-4|TRBJ2-1|TRBD1|.
CASRQGRRDRGYNEQFF
TGTGCCAGCAGACAGGGACGCCGGGACAGGGGCTACAATGAGCAGTTCTTC
>TRBV6-6|TRBJ1-2|.|.
CASSYLGSGSYTF
TGTGCCAGCAGTTACCTGGGATCGGGAAGCTACACCTTC
>TRBV5-5|TRBJ1-2|.|once
CASSSSRATGIYGYTF
TGTGCCAGCAGCTCAAGTCGGGCTACCGGGATCTATGGCTACACCTTC
>TRBV7-2|TRBJ2-1|TRBD2|once
CASSSTRLAGGPYNEQFF
TGTGCCAGCAGCTCAACCCGACTAGCGGGGGGTCCTTACAATGAGCAGTTCTTC
>TRBV28|TRBJ1-2|TRBD1|once
CASRTTGDGRNYGYTF
TGTGCCAGCAGGACGACAGGGGACGGGCGAAACTATGGCTACACCTTC
>TRBV28|TRBJ1-1|.|.
CASSLFTGQGNTEAFF
TGTGCCAGCAGTTTATTTACAGGGCAAGGGAACACTGAAGCTTTCTTT
>TRBV2|TRBJ1-5|.|once
CASTGGRAANQPQHF
TGTGCCAGCACGGGGGGGCGCGCGGCTAATCAGCCCCAGCATTTT
>TRBV6-2/TRBV6-3|TRBJ2-2|TRBD1|.
CASSYRTGFGGELFF
TGTGCCAGCAGTTACCGGACAGGGTTCGGCGGGGAGCTGTTTTTT
>TRBV7-9|TRBJ1-6|.|.
CASSSRVGSPLHF
TGTGCCAGCAGCTCCAGGGTTGGTTCACCCCTCCACTTT
>TRBV30|TRBJ1-6|TRBD1|.
CAWTGGSSYNSPLHF
TGTGCCTGGACAGGGGGTAGCTCCTATAATTCACCCCTCCACTTT
>TRBV28|TRBJ1-3|TRBD1|few
CATHRGDSGNTIYF
TGTGCCACACACAGGGGGGACTCTGGAAACACCATATATTTT
>TRBV3-1/TRBV3-2|TRBJ1-2|.|.
CASSHGTSGYTF
TGTGCCAGCAGCCACGGGACATCTGGCTACACCTTC
>TRBV5-1|TRBJ1-2|TRBD1|.
CASSLDLIGTGYGYTF
TGCGCCAGCAGCTTGGACCTTATCGGGACAGGCTATGGCTACACCTTC
>TRBV29-1|TRBJ2-1|TRBD2|once
CSVVPAGLDWSYNEQFF
TGCAGCGTCGTTCCAGCGGGGCTTGACTGGTCCTACAATGAGCAGTTCTTC
>TRBV4-1|TRBJ1-4|.|.
CASSPPGGKKLFF
TGCGCCAGCAGCCCCCCGGGGGGGAAAAAACTGTTTTTT
>TRBV6-5|TRBJ1-5|.|once
CASSYSRYSNQPQHF
TGTGCCAGCAGTTACTCGAGATATAGCAATCAGCCCCAGCATTTT
>TRBV27|TRBJ1-6|.|.
CASSEGARSSPLHF
TGTGCCAGCAGTGAAGGAGCGCGGAGTTCACCCCTCCACTTT
>TRBV30|TRBJ1-2|.|.
CAWSVQGGYGYTF
TGTGCCTGGAGTGTACAAGGAGGCTATGGCTACACCTTC
>TRBV3-1/TRBV3-2|TRBJ2-1|.|.
CASSQDLREQFF
TGTGCCAGCAGCCAAGACCTCCGGGAGCAGTTCTTC
>TRBV6-5|TRBJ1-6|.|few
CASIAGQNYNSPLHF
TGTGCCAGCATCGCCGGACAGAATTATAATTCACCCCTCCACTTT
>TRBV6-5|TRBJ1-2|TRBD1|.
CASKGTGSLSGYTF
TGTGCCAGCAAAGGGACAGGGTCCTTAAGCGGCTACACCTTC
>TRBV6-5|TRBJ1-6|.|.
CAAWGGPNSPLHF
TGTGCCGCCTGGGGGGGTCCTAATTCACCCCTCCACTTT
>TRBV5-1|TRBJ2-1|.|.
CASRDHLRDTYNEQFF
TGCGCCAGCAGGGACCATCTCCGGGACACGTACAATGAGCAGTTCTTC
>TRBV10-3|TRBJ2-2|.|.
CAISDLNTGELFF
TGTGCCATCAGTGATTTAAACACCGGGGAGCTGTTTTTT
>TRBV2|TRBJ2-7|.|few
CASSGLQGHEQYF
TGTGCCAGCAGCGGACTTCAGGGGCACGAGCAGTACTTC
>TRBV5-1|TRBJ2-3|.|.
CASSLGDFPPTDTQYF
TGCGCCAGCAGCTTGGGGGACTTTCCCCCCACAGATACGCAGTATTTT
>TRBV5-1|TRBJ2-2|TRBD1|.
CASSSGQGTGELFF
TGCGCCAGCAGCTCCGGACAGGGGACCGGGGAGCTGTTTTTT
>TRBV9|TRBJ1-6|.|.
CASSVGGQGASPLHF
TGTGCCAGCAGCGTAGGGGGCCAGGGCGCATCACCCCTCCACTTT
>TRBV5-1|TRBJ2-5|TRBD2|.
CASSLTSGGRGETQYF
TGCGCCAGCAGCTTGACTAGCGGGGGGAGGGGAGAGACCCAGTACTTC
>TRBV28|TRBJ1-2|.|.
CASSHQGIGDGYTF
TGTGCCAGCAGTCACCAGGGAATTGGTGATGGCTACACCTTC
>TRBV27|TRBJ2-3|.|.
CASRIADTQYF
TGTGCCAGCAGGATAGCTGATACGCAGTATTTT
>TRBV5-1|TRBJ1-5|.|.
CAREIEPTHPRGYQPQHF
TGCGCCAGGGAGATCGAACCCACCCACCCCAGGGGCTATCAGCCCCAGCATTTT
>TRBV5-6|TRBJ1-1|TRBD1|.
CASSHGGTGDTEAFF
TGTGCCAGCAGCCATGGAGGGACAGGGGACACTGAAGCTTTCTTT
>TRBV6-5|TRBJ2-7|.|.
CASSYSSTDSYEQYF
TGTGCCAGCAGTTACTCATCGACAGACTCCTACGAGCAGTACTTC
>TRBV7-9|TRBJ1-2|.|.
CASVFGPVANYGYTF
TGTGCCAGCGTCTTTGGTCCGGTTGCTAACTATGGCTACACCTTC
>TRBV12-3/TRBV12-4|TRBJ1-6|TRBD1|once
CASSQTGDSPLHF
TGTGCCAGCAGTCAGACAGGGGATTCACCCCTCCACTTT
>TRBV7-8|TRBJ2-2|TRBD2|.
CASGRVTGELFF
TGTGCCAGCGGGAGGGTGACCGGGGAGCTGTTTTTT